This is a list of T cell receptor beta chains from one sample in a study of shared clonotypes between healthy human individuals. Using immunoSEQ multiplex PCR, the repertoire was profiled, and TCRdb retains in-frame clones only, with some absent. The top ten clones hold approximately 0.2% of a sample with under 1 million clones, about 96% of them seen once. Sequenced sample: naive CD8+ T cells sorted from blood. Receptors originate from a man between 25 and 39 years old in good health. The CDR3 runs from the conserved cysteine through the conserved F or W. A D gene is named only where the DNA matches it firmly. The size field is filled for only some rows; it gives once, few, many or a size class.

d_gene,len,j_gene,v_gene,abundance,CDR3nt,CDR3aa
TRBD1,15,TRBJ2-1,TRBV2,.,TGTGCCAGCATAAGGGGACAGGGTTACTCCAATGAGCAGTTCTTC,CASIRGQGYSNEQFF
.,15,TRBJ2-7,TRBV6-1,.,TGTGCCAGCAGAAACCGGGACGGGACCACCTACGAGCAGTACTTC,CASRNRDGTTYEQYF
.,15,TRBJ2-7,TRBV29-1,once,TGCAGCGTTGGAGGGTTGTTGGGGGCCGCCTACGAGCAGTACTTC,CSVGGLLGAAYEQYF
.,15,TRBJ2-5,TRBV7-9,once,TGTGCCAGCAGCTTGGTTTTGGGAATGGAAGAGACCCAGTACTTC,CASSLVLGMEETQYF
TRBD1,16,TRBJ2-7,TRBV19,.,TGTGCCAGTAGTGACTACGACAGGGGTAGTGGTTACGAGCAGTACTTC,CASSDYDRGSGYEQYF
TRBD2,14,TRBJ2-7,TRBV28,.,TGTGCCAGCAGTAAGCGGGAGAAGATCTACGAGCAGTACTTC,CASSKREKIYEQYF
.,14,TRBJ1-1,TRBV5-4,.,TGTGCCAGCAGCTTGGGCAGGGCGAACACTGAAGCTTTCTTT,CASSLGRANTEAFF
TRBD1,16,TRBJ2-7,TRBV27,.,TGTGCCAGCAGTTTATCGACAGGGGGGCAATACTACGAGCAGTACTTC,CASSLSTGGQYYEQYF
TRBD1,12,TRBJ2-7,TRBV29-1,.,TGCAGCGTTAGGGACAGGCCCTACGAGCAGTACTTC,CSVRDRPYEQYF
TRBD2,16,TRBJ2-1,TRBV2,.,TGTGCCAGCAGTGTCGCTAGCGGGAGCTCCTACAATGAGCAGTTCTTC,CASSVASGSSYNEQFF
.,13,TRBJ2-7,TRBV13,.,TGTGCCAGCAGCTTAGGGTCGGACTACGAGCAGTACTTC,CASSLGSDYEQYF
TRBD1,15,TRBJ2-2,TRBV27,.,TGTGCCAGCAGCATGACAGGGAGTGGCACCGGGGAGCTGTTTTTT,CASSMTGSGTGELFF
TRBD2,14,TRBJ2-7,TRBV14,once,TGTGCCAGCAGCCAAATCAGCGGGGCCTACGAGCAGTACTTC,CASSQISGAYEQYF
.,10,TRBJ2-1,TRBV2,.,TGTGCCAGCATGGGGAATGAGCAGTTCTTC,CASMGNEQFF
TRBD1,15,TRBJ2-2,TRBV5-5,.,TGTGCCAGCAGCTTTGACGGGACAGGGTGGGGGGAGCTGTTTTTT,CASSFDGTGWGELFF
.,13,TRBJ2-7,TRBV11-2,.,TGTGCCAGCAGCTTAGATCAAACCTACGAGCAGTACTTC,CASSLDQTYEQYF
TRBD2,17,TRBJ2-3,TRBV7-8,.,TGTGCCAGCAGCCTACTCGGACTAGCGGTAATCACAGATACGCAGTATTTT,CASSLLGLAVITDTQYF
.,11,TRBJ2-7,TRBV19,.,TGTGCCACCGGAGCAGGGAACGAGCAGTACTTC,CATGAGNEQYF
TRBD2,15,TRBJ2-7,TRBV9,.,TGTGCCAGCAGCCCAACTGGCGGGAGCAGCCACGAGCAGTACTTC,CASSPTGGSSHEQYF
TRBD2,22,TRBJ2-2,TRBV7-6,once,TGTGCCAGCAGTTTTACGGCCGGATCCGGGACTAGCGGGGTAGGGAACACCGGGGAGCTGTTTTTT,CASSFTAGSGTSGVGNTGELFF
TRBD1,15,TRBJ2-7,TRBV27,.,TGTGCCAGCAGTCTAGGGACAGGGAAGTCCTACGAGCAGTACTTC,CASSLGTGKSYEQYF
TRBD2,13,TRBJ2-7,TRBV6-6,.,TGTGCCAGCAGTGAGACTAGCGCCTACGAGCAGTACTTC,CASSETSAYEQYF
.,16,TRBJ2-3,TRBV10-3,.,TGTGCCATCAGTGAACGGTCGCCGACAACCACAGATACGCAGTATTTT,CAISERSPTTTDTQYF
.,17,TRBJ2-2,TRBV5-3,.,TGTGCCAGAAGCTCAACGAGCTCACAGGAGAACACCGGGGAGCTGTTTTTT,CARSSTSSQENTGELFF
TRBD2,17,TRBJ2-3,TRBV16,.,TGTGCCAGCAGCCAATCGTCTAGCGGGCACAGCACAGATACGCAGTATTTT,CASSQSSSGHSTDTQYF
.,13,TRBJ2-7,TRBV11-2,few,TGTGCCAGCAGCTCGGACATTCTGTACGAGCAGTACTTC,CASSSDILYEQYF
TRBD2,18,TRBJ2-1,TRBV7-9,.,TGTGCCAGCAGCCCCCGGGGGACTAGCGGCCAATCCTACAATGAGCAGTTCTTC,CASSPRGTSGQSYNEQFF
.,11,TRBJ1-2,TRBV7-9,.,TGTGCCAGCAGCCCCCCCCATGGCTACACCTTC,CASSPPHGYTF
TRBD1,17,TRBJ1-5,TRBV7-6,once,TGTGCCAGCAGCTCAAACCCGGGACAGGGCTCGAATCAGCCCCAGCATTTT,CASSSNPGQGSNQPQHF
.,16,TRBJ1-1,TRBV28,.,TGTGCCAGCAGACTCCGTGGAACTCGGCGCGGCACTGAAGCTTTCTTT,CASRLRGTRRGTEAFF
.,16,TRBJ2-7,TRBV6-1,once,TGTGCCAGCAGTGAGACTCAGGGGCCCCCCACCTACGAGCAGTACTTC,CASSETQGPPTYEQYF
.,14,TRBJ2-1,TRBV11-3,.,TGTGCCAGCAGCCCCCGGGCCGGGGGAAATGAGCAGTTCTTC,CASSPRAGGNEQFF
.,15,TRBJ1-5,TRBV28,.,TGTGCCAGCAGTTTCCGCGGGGGCCGGGTCTCAGCCCAGCATTTT,CASSFRGGRVSAQHF
.,18,TRBJ2-1,TRBV7-6,.,TGTGCCAGCACGGGGGTTTCTTCGGGGACAGAGGCCTACAATGAGCAGTTCTTC,CASTGVSSGTEAYNEQFF
.,15,TRBJ2-1,TRBV5-1,.,TGCGCCAGCAGCTTGGCTTGGTCATTTTACAATGAGCAGTTCTTC,CASSLAWSFYNEQFF
TRBD1,13,TRBJ1-1,TRBV5-1,.,TGCGCCAGCAGCTTAACAGGGGACACTGAAGCTTTCTTT,CASSLTGDTEAFF
.,14,TRBJ2-7,TRBV7-9,.,TGTGCCAGCAGCTCCTCCTCCAGGGGCTACGAGCAGTACTTC,CASSSSSRGYEQYF
.,12,TRBJ2-7,TRBV7-9,.,TGTGCCACCAGGGCGAGCTCCTACGAGCAGTACTTC,CATRASSYEQYF
.,16,TRBJ2-7,TRBV10-3,once,TGTGCCATCAGTCCCGGGACACCCAACTCTGCCACCGAGCAGTACTTC,CAISPGTPNSATEQYF
.,16,TRBJ2-3,TRBV15,.,TGTGCCACCAGCAGAGTCCCTAGCGCAAGCACAGATACGCAGTATTTT,CATSRVPSASTDTQYF
.,16,TRBJ2-1,TRBV27,.,TGTGCCAGCAGTACCAGGCTAGCGAGCTCCTACAATGAGCAGTTCTTC,CASSTRLASSYNEQFF
.,12,TRBJ2-7,TRBV21-1,once,TGTGCCAGCAGCCCCTTGACCTACGAGCAGTACTTC,CASSPLTYEQYF
TRBD2,17,TRBJ2-2,TRBV12-5,.,TGTGCTAGTGGTCCTTCTAGCGGGAAGTATGACACCGGGGAGCTGTTTTTT,CASGPSSGKYDTGELFF
.,14,TRBJ2-7,TRBV4-1,.,TGCGCCAGCAGCCAAGATAATGGGGCCGTCGAGCAGTACTTC,CASSQDNGAVEQYF
.,15,TRBJ2-1,TRBV9,.,TGTGCCAGCAGCGTAGCTGCGAGCTCCTACAATGAGCAGTTCTTC,CASSVAASSYNEQFF
.,12,TRBJ1-2,TRBV6-5,.,TGTGCCAGCAGGAACTTAGGCTATGGCTACACCTTC,CASRNLGYGYTF
.,15,TRBJ2-7,TRBV27,.,TGTGCCAGCAGTTTATCCCCCGGGGACGTCCACGAGCAGTACTTC,CASSLSPGDVHEQYF
TRBD2,16,TRBJ2-1,TRBV7-9,.,TGTGCCAGCAGCTTAGGGGGAGCGGGAGTAGGCAATGAGCAGTTCTTC,CASSLGGAGVGNEQFF
TRBD2,16,TRBJ2-2,TRBV7-9,.,TGTGCCAGCAGCCTCCCCGGCGGGAGTGGGACCGGGGAGCTGTTTTTT,CASSLPGGSGTGELFF
.,15,TRBJ2-1,TRBV5-1,.,TGCGCCAGCAGCTTGGATGTTAACAGCTACAATGAGCAGTTCTTC,CASSLDVNSYNEQFF